The text below deals with one T cell receptor beta chain. Sequencing was performed with immunoSEQ multiplex PCR; in TCRdb, only in-frame clones are kept and a portion is missing. Here the sample spans over 55,000 clones, 85% to 95% being singletons. The CDR3 covers 13 residues. The germline V and J ends were trimmed by 4 bases and 0 bases, with 4 bases remaining between them. Germline CDR1 is ENHRY and CDR2 is SYGVKD. The data derive from a study of control samples from healthy donors and cancer patients. Sequencing input: PBMCs. This clonotype originated in a man aged 30 to 45 with colorectal cancer. The chain is built from TRBV10-3 and TRBJ1-3; no clear D gene. Here the CDR3 DNA reads TGTGCCATCAGTGGGAACTCTGGAAACACCATATATTTT. It encodes CAISGNSGNTIYF.